These 8 T cell receptor beta chains originate from one sample sequenced in a study of a mutant IDH1 vaccine in newly diagnosed glioma. TCRdb's copy holds only in-frame clones and misses some; the assay was immunoSEQ multiplex PCR. The data hold roughly 60,000 clones, with about 86% observed a single time. The antigens for these receptors are not known. Time point of the sample: week 5, during vaccination. Vaccinated patients received 300 ug of mutant IDH1 20-mer peptide per dose, with topical imiquimod. The sequencing here drew on PBMCs, taken from a glioma patient whose treatment included an IDH1 peptide vaccine. Receptors originate from a woman between 50 and 59 years old with glioma.

This chain uses TRBV2 with TRBJ2-6; D is unresolved. CDR1 is SNHLY, CDR2 FYNNEI, per germline. With 5 bases removed from V and 2 bases from J, the gap between germline ends came to 10 bases. This CDR3 contains 15 residues. The CDR3 bases are TGTGCCAGCAGTCTGGCCGCGGCTGGGGCCAACGTCCTGACTTTC. This translates into CASSLAAAGANVLTF.

The chain combines TRBV7-6 with TRBJ2-2; 10 bases fit TRBD1. The CDR3 totals 15 residues. Germline CDR1 and CDR2: SGHVS and FNYEAQ. V lost 3 bases to trimming and J lost 2 bases; unmatched junction nucleotides: 0. The CDR3, as DNA: TGTGCCAGCAGCTTGACAGGGGGCAACACCGGGGAGCTGTTTTTT. This translates into CASSLTGGNTGELFF.

The genes are TRBV11-3 and TRBJ2-2; unclear D gene. Between the trimmed V and J ends, which lost 3 bases and 6 bases, there was a span of 5 bases. Germline CDR1 reads SGHNT; CDR2 reads YENEEA. The CDR3 is 12 residues long. CDR3: CASSLMAGELFF. CDR3 DNA: TGTGCCAGCAGCTTGATGGCCGGGGAGCTGTTTTTT.

The chain recombines TRBV7-6 with TRBJ2-3; unclear D gene. The CDR3 covers 12 residues. From germline, CDR1 is SGHVS and CDR2 FNYEAQ. V was cut by 5 bases and J by 4 bases, with 7 bases left in between. The CDR3 protein is CASSPSSDTQYF. In DNA form, the CDR3 reads TGTGCCAGCAGCCCCTCTTCAGATACGCAGTATTTT.

The sample holds one count of this clone. This sequence joins TRBV2 and TRBJ2-7, with 11 nucleotides matching TRBD1. This CDR3 is 13 amino acids long. Germline CDR1 and CDR2: SNHLY and FYNNEI. Unmatched junction bases numbered 1, after V lost 6 bases and J lost 3 bases. The CDR3 spells CASRGQGDYEQYF. DNA for the CDR3: TGTGCCAGCAGGGGACAGGGGGACTACGAGCAGTACTTC.

The CDR3 spells CAWSYTTGGLGYGYTF. As DNA, the CDR3 is TGTGCCTGGAGTTACACCACAGGGGGTCTTGGCTATGGCTACACCTTC. This chain connects TRBV30 to TRBJ1-2; 8 bases align to TRBD1. V lost 2 bases, J lost 4 bases, and 12 bases stayed unmatched. The CDR3 covers 16 residues. Per germline, CDR1 GTSNPN and CDR2 SVGIG (reference sequence).

The V call is TRBV7-2, the J call TRBJ1-6, with a tentative D call TRBD1 (5 bases). The CDR3 contains 14 residues. CDR1 is SGHTA, CDR2 FQGNSA, per germline. V gave up 6 bases and J gave up 9 bases, with 15 bases separating them. CDR3 region: CASRSGTGVSPLHF. The CDR3 DNA sequence: TGTGCCAGCAGATCCGGGACGGGAGTTTCACCCCTCCACTTT.

V and J are TRBV7-2 and TRBJ2-3; D is unresolved. V was trimmed by 0 bases and J by 0 bases, leaving 10 bases between them. The CDR3 is made up of 16 amino acids. The germline V gene has CDR1 SGHTA and CDR2 FQGNSA. CDR3 sequence reads: CASSLASVSSTDTQYF. The CDR3 DNA reads as TGTGCCAGCAGCTTAGCATCTGTTTCTAGCACAGATACGCAGTATTTT.